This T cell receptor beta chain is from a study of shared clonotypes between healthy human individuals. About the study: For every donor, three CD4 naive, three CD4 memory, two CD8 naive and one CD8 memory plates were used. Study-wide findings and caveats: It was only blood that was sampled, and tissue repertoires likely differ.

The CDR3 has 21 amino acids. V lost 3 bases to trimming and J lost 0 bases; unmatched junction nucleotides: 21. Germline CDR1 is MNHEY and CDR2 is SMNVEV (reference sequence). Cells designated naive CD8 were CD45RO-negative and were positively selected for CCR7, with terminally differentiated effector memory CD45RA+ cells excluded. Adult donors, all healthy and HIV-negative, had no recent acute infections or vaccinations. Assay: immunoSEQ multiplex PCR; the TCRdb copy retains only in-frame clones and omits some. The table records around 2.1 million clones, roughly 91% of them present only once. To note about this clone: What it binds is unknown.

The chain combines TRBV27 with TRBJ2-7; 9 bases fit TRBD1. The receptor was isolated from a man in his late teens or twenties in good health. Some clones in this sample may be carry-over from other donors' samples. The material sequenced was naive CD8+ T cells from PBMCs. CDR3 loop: CASSFGTGPTIGAASSYEQYF. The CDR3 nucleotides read TGTGCCAGCAGTTTTGGGACAGGGCCCACAATCGGAGCGGCAAGCTCCTACGAGCAGTACTTC.